The clone carrying this T cell receptor (beta chain) was detected a few times. Its specificity is unknown. These data come from a study of beta chain features in type 1 diabetes. Study results and caveats: At VDJ recombination sites, type 1 diabetes patients had fewer insertions and more deleted nucleotides. People with Type 1 diabetes carried modestly yet significantly shorter TCRB CDR3s in all four CD4+ subsets.

Isolated RNA was reverse transcribed in full, so expressed TCRB transcripts were sequenced. The table came from immunoSEQ multiplex PCR; TCRdb's copy has only in-frame clones and leaves some out. The sample yields about 120,000 clones, 17% seen once. This CDR3 is built from 15 residues. CD4+ naive, central memory, regulatory and stem cell-like memory subsets were isolated by sorting on CD45RO/CCR7/CD25/CD127/CD95/CD27. The chain carries TRBV21-1 and TRBJ2-4; the table's D gene call, TRBD1, was not cross checked with the DNA. TRBV21-1 is a recognized pseudogene. The source of this sequence is a man aged 18-30 years with type 1 diabetes. Sequencing input: central memory CD4+ T cells from blood. The CDR3 DNA is TGTGCCAGCGATGTGGTCAGGGGGACCAAAAACATTCAGTACTTC. Encoded protein: CASDVVRGTKNIQYF.